A single T cell receptor beta chain is shown here with its context. Its antigen is unknown. Germline V lookup: CDR1 KGHSH, CDR2 LQKENI. V dropped 3 bases and J dropped 1 base, with 6 bases sitting between them. CDR3 size: 14 residues. Clones were sequenced by immunoSEQ multiplex PCR, and TCRdb holds only the in-frame ones, with some missing. The data hold around 71,000 clones, with 80% observed a single time. The record originates from a study of T cell clones after liver transplantation. The wider study: Tolerance: complete withdrawal held at least one year, liver enzymes staying within twice normal. Study observations and caveats: Conclusions were preliminary, with small, heterogeneous patient groups. The donor-reactive repertoire was only partly measurable in two subjects, lacking donor cells.

This clonotype was sampled from a human patient who received a liver transplant. These T cells may partly come from the graft donor. The chain is built from TRBV18 and TRBJ2-2; weak D call: TRBD1 (6 bases). The specimen was CD4+ T cells from blood, collected 12 months after liver transplant. As DNA, the CDR3 is TGTGCCAGCTCACCGGACAGGAACACCGGGGAGCTGTTTTTT. This gives the protein CASSPDRNTGELFF. Variable domain in full (rest from reference TRBV18 and TRBJ2-2): NAGVMQNPRHLVRRRGQEARLRCSPMKGHSHVYWYRQLPEEGLKFMVYLQKENIIDESGMPKERFSAEFPKEGPSILRIQQVVRGDSAAYFCASSPDRNTGELFFGEGSRLTVL.